These 5 T cell receptor beta chains were sequenced from one sample in a study of OX40 agonist ivuxolimab in advanced cancers. The method was immunoSEQ multiplex PCR; TCRdb's version includes in-frame clones alone and lacks a portion of them. The data show around 53,000 clones, around 85% seen once. Specimen: CD4+ or CD8+ T cells sorted from blood, collected in a trial of the OX40 agonist ivuxolimab. Receptors were obtained from an adult with an advanced solid tumor such as melanoma, head and neck, liver or kidney cancer.

This clone was counted once. The chain links TRBV6-5 to TRBJ1-2; D is unresolved. The V end was cut by 2 bases, the J end by 2 bases, with 3 bases between. The CDR3 is 12 amino acids. Germline V CDR1 and CDR2: MNHEY, SVGAGI. The CDR3 DNA reads TGTGCCAGCAGTTACGGAAACTATGGCTACACCTTC. Protein sequence: CASSYGNYGYTF.

This chain uses TRBV4-1 with TRBJ2-1, with a weak D call TRBD2 (5 bases). V dropped 4 bases and J dropped 3 bases, with 10 bases sitting between them. Germline V gene data show CDR1 as MGHRA and CDR2 as YSYEKL. CDR3 length: 14 residues. The CDR3, as DNA: TGCGCCAGCAGCCCCCAACTAGACTACAATGAGCAGTTCTTC. Translated, it gives CASSPQLDYNEQFF.

The chain couples TRBV9 to TRBJ2-1, with 9 bases matching TRBD2. CDR3 size: 16 residues. Trimming at V came to 4 bases and at J to 5 bases, leaving 10 bases not matched to a gene. The germline V gene encodes CDR1 SGDLS and CDR2 YYNGEE. The CDR3 nucleotides read TGTGCCAGCAGCACCCGAGGCGGGGGGGCTGACAATGAGCAGTTCTTC. Its translation is CASSTRGGGADNEQFF.

The rearrangement uses TRBV2 and TRBJ2-5; D remains ambiguous. Germline V gives CDR1 SNHLY, CDR2 FYNNEI. The CDR3 is made up of 13 amino acids. V was clipped by 6 bases and J by 5 bases, with 13 bases between them. This CDR3 reads CASRPLHGETQYF. CDR3 DNA sequence: TGTGCCAGCAGACCCCTCCATGGGGAGACCCAGTACTTC.

The V gene is TRBV9, the J gene TRBJ2-7, with D possibly being TRBD2 (5 bases). The CDR3 loop spans 15 amino acids. The germline V gene has CDR1 SGDLS and CDR2 YYNGEE. V shed 0 bases and J shed 3 bases, with 13 bases lying between them. The CDR3 nucleotides are TGTGCCAGCAGCGTAGGCGCAGGAGGAAACTACGAGCAGTACTTC. Its protein product is CASSVGAGGNYEQYF.